The T cell receptor (beta chain) described here comes from a study of spatial heterogeneity in lung cancer (dated by TCRdb to the late 2010s). General notes on the study: Donors were some 70 patients with early-stage, untreated non-small cell lung cancer from the lung TRACERx cohort. In the raw uncorrected reads, each unique combination of TCR and UMI appeared more than ten times on average. Both alpha and beta chains were TCR-sequenced in hundreds of tumor regions, approximately 64 matched nontumor lung samples and around 54 PBMC samples obtained at surgery. More beta-chain than alpha-chain transcripts were consistently detected, likely reflecting higher beta-chain transcript abundance. Nonsynonymous mutation counts, determined by whole-exome sequencing of tumor tissue, were related to TCR repertoire features. TCR alpha and beta repertoires were quantitatively compared across multiple tumor regions, matched nontumor lung and blood in non-small cell lung cancer. Follow-up PBMC samples were sequenced whenever available, and the median time to follow-up was approximately two years after resection. What the authors observed across the whole study: Confirming at a functional level the hypothesis that regional TCRs recognize regional mutations was considered to require additional single-cell paired TCR alpha and beta sequencing. Only roughly 15 patients were included in comparisons of baseline and follow-up blood repertoires. Ubiquitous expanded tumor TCRs were detected in blood more often at tumor resection than at routine follow-up.

Between the V and J ends, shortened by 1 base and 1 base respectively, the junction contains 11 bases. Reading from cysteine to phenylalanine, the CDR3 counts 17 amino acids. Only the CDR3 DNA stays, 51 bases, in frame from base 1. The germline V gene encodes CDR1 SGHAT and CDR2 FQNNGV. Receptor libraries were prepared by 5' RACE. The instrument given in TCRdb is NextSeq 500. The TCR library protocol attached a unique molecular identifier to each TCR cDNA molecule to allow correction of PCR and sequencing errors. As for the original processing: Decombinator tools were used for TCR identification, UMI-based error correction and CDR3 extraction. Expanded TCRs were defined as those above a frequency of 2 per 1,000, corresponding to the top 1% of the tumor frequency distribution. Renyi diversity was calculated using the R vegan package after each repertoire was subsampled 100 times to 5,000 TCRs. CDR3 similarity networks were built from amino acid triplet string-kernel similarity, with CDR3s being connected when pairwise similarity was above 0.82. The public reads were reprocessed in TCRdb via fastp at Q25 and MiXCR, keeping in-frame beta chains. Rows with one shared CDR3 protein collapse into an entry with the most common genes and DNA. The V and J calls shown here were made by TCRdb, not taken from the authors' results. The sample table lists around 110,000 distinct CDR3 sequences, 9% to 15% of them with a count of one. Roughly 15% of the sample goes to the ten largest clones.

Notes on this clonotype: No cognate antigen has been identified for it. It has no much larger one-base neighbor in the sample; base qualities were not kept.

This specimen's time point label, per the study, means: blood at routine non-recurrence follow-up after resection. For TCR sequencing, whole RNA was extracted from tumor and nontumor lung tissue, or from cryopreserved PBMC samples, and no cell sorting was done. Patients were selected for TCR sequencing only if sufficient RNA was available from at least two tumor regions. The receptor chain draws on TRBV11-2 and TRBJ1-6; possibly the D gene is TRBD1, per 5 matching bases. This clonotype was sampled from a male donor with early-stage non-small cell lung cancer. The specimen comprised PBMCs, sampled at follow-up. In nucleotide form, the sequence is TGTGCCAGCAGCTTAGCCTTTCAGGGATCCTATAATTCACCCCTCCACTTT. This encodes CASSLAFQGSYNSPLHF. Extended through the reference TRBV11-2 and TRBJ1-6 proteins, this CDR3 yields the full variable domain: EAGVAQSPRYKIIEKRQSVAFWCNPISGHATLYWYQQILGQGPKLLIQFQNNGVVDDSQLPKDRFSAERLKGVDSTLKIQPAKLEDSAVYLCASSLAFQGSYNSPLHFGNGTRLTVT.